The present T cell receptor (beta chain) was sequenced within a study of response to subunit inactivated influenza vaccine. CDR1 and CDR2 (germline): SEHNR, FQNEAQ (reference sequence). The CDR3 consists of 14 residues. Losses at the gene ends were 2 bases for V and 2 bases for J; bases not matched to a gene: 2. Findings of the study overall: The authors put forward the suggestion that each seasonal influenza vaccination may bring in only a limited number of new T cells.

This clonotype was detected only a few times. What it binds is unknown. MiXCR was run by TCRdb on the RT-PCR reads, yielding one entry per CDR3 protein. The sample has 650,000 to 800,000 distinct CDR3 sequences, approximately 15% seen once; the top ten hold less than 9%. This clonotype was sampled from a man in his fifties or sixties who received an inactivated influenza vaccine. The chain combines TRBV7-9 with TRBJ2-5; TRBD1 matches at 7 bases. Sequences were derived from PBMCs from blood, sampled 14 days before vaccination. The CDR3 protein is CASSLLGQQETQYF. The CDR3, as DNA: TGTGCCAGCAGCTTACTGGGACAGCAAGAGACCCAGTACTTC.